This T cell receptor (beta chain) was sequenced in a study of blood T cell repertoires in COVID-19. Study overall: Material from acute and convalescent COVID-19 was sourced from the United States, Italy and Spain. Nucleic acid was either cDNA or gDNA, and it came from T cells, B-cell-depleted T cells, or PBMCs.

Study processing details: Estimation of nucleated cell counts relied on the amplification of reference gene primers. Repertoires were generated with immunoSEQ multiplex PCR, while TCRdb's copy carries only in-frame clones and drops some. V and J calls plus clone size are reproduced from that table; the DNA served to infer D and trimming. The repertoire holds roughly 120,000 clones, with roughly four fifths as singletons. The sequence was obtained from a woman aged 55-75 years with acute or convalescent COVID-19. The sample taken for sequencing was peripheral blood.

Here the CDR3 reads CASSWASQGANTEAFF. The CDR3 nucleotides are TGCGCCAGCAGCTGGGCCTCACAGGGCGCGAACACTGAAGCTTTCTTT. This chain links TRBV5-1 with TRBJ1-1, with a tentative D call TRBD1 (6 bases). Germline assignment: CDR1 SGHRS and CDR2 YFSETQ. Trimming shortened V by 3 bases and J by 1 base, and 16 bases separated the two germline ends. The CDR3 is 16 amino acids.